The clone carrying this T cell receptor (beta chain) was seen at least ten times. This specimen comes from a study of T cells in Graves' hyperthyroidism and ophthalmopathy. The TCR beta CDR3 regions underwent amplification using RNA transcripts as the source. HTBI primers were the set used in a first-round RT-PCR of the TCR CDR3. TCRdb redid the calling of the multiplex PCR reads with MiXCR, one entry per CDR3 protein. This table has about 590,000 distinct CDR3 sequences, 15% to 18% appearing once. The V gene lost 3 bases and the J gene lost 7 bases, with 18 bases spanning the gap. In germline, CDR1 is DFQATT, CDR2 SNEGSKA (reference sequence). This CDR3 is 14 amino acids long.

Source material: blood. The clonotype originates from a woman younger than 45 with Graves' hyperthyroidism. V gene TRBV20-1 combines with J gene TRBJ1-1; D is unresolved. The CDR3: CSASPQGRLNEAFF. CDR3 in DNA: TGCAGTGCTAGTCCCCAAGGGAGGCTCAATGAAGCTTTCTTT.